The text below deals with one T cell receptor beta chain. This clonotype was seen a single time. Its antigen target is currently unknown. The record has no base qualities; no much larger clone is one base away. Resting on one read, the evidence is weak. The donors were 40 or so Caucasian individuals from Russia, aged roughly 6 to 90 years, who were systemically healthy. Approximately 11 milliliters of peripheral blood were drawn from each donor into EDTA-treated Vacutainer tubes. Ficoll-Paque density-gradient centrifugation was used to isolate PBMCs, with at least 6.5 million per sample. Total RNA, at least 5 micrograms per sample, was extracted from PBMCs with Trizol reagent. For every donor, an aliquot of PBMCs went through flow cytometry to measure the percentages of naive CD45RAhigh/CD27high T cells. This record comes from a study of blood T cells in healthy people across ages (dated by TCRdb to between 2014 and 2017). Describing the broader study: In model experiments, roughly one uniquely barcoded TCR beta cDNA molecule per two T cells was captured by template switching. To track age-related changes in TCR beta repertoire diversity, the study relied on deep sequencing normalized with unique cDNA molecular identifiers. The donors were divided into four age groups: young (average roughly 15 years), middle-aged (roughly 40), aged (62) and long-lived (more than 75). Donors of different ages were randomly distributed across sequencing lanes to avoid experimental bias. For two donors (one aged 18 to 29 and one aged 80 or older), the study analyzed two additional independent replicas of 1 million unique cDNA reads from the same blood draw.

The V and J ends are trimmed by 3 bases and 7 bases, leaving 22 bases between them. From the cysteine up to the phenylalanine, the CDR3 has a length of 16 residues. Only the CDR3 part of the read is kept: 48 bases, read in frame from the first base. The CDR1 and CDR2 encoded by the germline V gene are KGHSH and LQKENI. To prepare the library, 5' RACE was applied. TCRdb shows the sequencer as Illumina HiSeq 2500. A second about 7 to 11 cycle PCR used a sample-barcoded 5' primer and a J-beta primer mix. A template-switch 5' adaptor carrying 12 random nucleotides introduced a unique molecular identifier onto each TCR beta cDNA molecule. Each sample yielded at least 3 million CDR3-containing paired-end reads. First-strand cDNA synthesis was performed from all RNA using the Mint cDNA synthesis kit, with priming by a TRBC-specific oligonucleotide. All cDNA was treated with uracil-DNA glycosylase and then went through a first 18-cycle PCR with the universal primers M1SS and BC2_uni_R. The study's processing was this. For normalization, 1 million high-quality reads, each with a distinct molecular identifier, were randomly selected from each sample. Reads sharing molecular identifiers were discarded rather than binned into consensus sequences. MiTCR, set to a Q25 quality threshold and the strictest error-elimination algorithm, was used for CDR3 identification, clonotype clustering and error correction. A nonparametric unseen species model with Euler transformation was used to estimate a lower bound on total TCR beta diversity. Through fastp at Q25 and MiXCR, TCRdb rebuilt clones from the public reads, retaining in-frame beta chains. Rows are combined by CDR3 protein, so each entry shows the most common genes and DNA. TCRdb assigned the V and J calls; the authors' analysis was not used. This sample gives approximately 810,000 distinct CDR3 sequences in total; about 36% of them show up just once. 13% of the sample goes to the ten largest clones.

Points the paper makes about the study in general: Compared with the aged group, more naive CD4+ T cells, fewer expanded clones and increased TCR diversity were shown by the long-lived group, suggesting age selection. Observed TCR beta diversity per million T cells fell roughly linearly with age, and a significant reduction was already apparent by age around 40. Because the CMV infection status of the donors was unknown, age-related changes in expanded clonotypes may potentially have been confounded. The percentage of naive T cells measured by flow cytometry correlated strongly with observed TCR beta diversity. Estimates of total diversity from one million sequenced T cells were regarded as lower bounds and underestimates. Since profiling was done on bulk unsorted PBMCs, naive and antigen-experienced compartments could not be conclusively compared.

The sequence came from a man aged 18 to 29 in good health. The sequence is built from TRBV18 and TRBJ2-7; the D gene is perhaps TRBD1, on 5 matching bases. Source material: blood. The nucleotides read TGTGCCAGCTCACCGCCCGAGTTGCAAAGGGGTCGGGAGCAGTACTTC. The translation is CASSPPELQRGREQYF.